The 22 T cell receptor beta chains below all came from one sample that was sequenced in a study of control samples from healthy donors and cancer patients. The data were produced by immunoSEQ multiplex PCR, yet TCRdb's version contains in-frame clones alone and is incomplete. The table shows about 95,000 clones, with roughly 80% occurring only once. Material: blood. These receptors came from a man aged 30 to 39 in good health.

The chain employs TRBV11-2 and TRBJ1-1, with 8 bases that match TRBD1. The CDR3 contains 15 residues. Trimming removed 5 bases from V and 2 bases from J; junction bases left unmatched: 7. Per the germline V gene, CDR1 is SGHAT and CDR2 is FQNNGV. The CDR3: CASSRRTGPNTEAFF. As DNA, the CDR3 is TGTGCCAGCAGCAGAAGGACAGGGCCTAACACTGAAGCTTTCTTT.

This rearrangement joins TRBV18 to TRBJ1-2; 12 positions match TRBD1. The CDR3 loop spans 17 amino acids. V was clipped by 3 bases and J by 3 bases; unmatched bases: 8. Per the germline V gene, CDR1 is KGHSH and CDR2 is LQKENI. DNA for the CDR3: TGTGCCAGCTCACCGACCGGGACAGGGGGCCCTTACTATGGCTACACCTTC. It translates to CASSPTGTGGPYYGYTF.

The chain uses TRBV11-2 and TRBJ2-5; D is uncertain. Germline V lookup: CDR1 SGHAT, CDR2 FQNNGV. The CDR3 totals 14 residues. The V gene lost 5 bases and the J gene lost 2 bases, with 12 bases spanning the gap. The DNA of the CDR3 is TGTGCCAGCAGCCCAAAAGGCCCTCAAGAGACCCAGTACTTC. This codes for CASSPKGPQETQYF. The full variable domain, with the rest looked up from reference TRBV11-2 and TRBJ2-5, is EAGVAQSPRYKIIEKRQSVAFWCNPISGHATLYWYQQILGQGPKLLIQFQNNGVVDDSQLPKDRFSAERLKGVDSTLKIQPAKLEDSAVYLCASSPKGPQETQYFGPGTRLLVL.

This clone has a single count. V gene TRBV6-6 combines with J gene TRBJ2-7; 8 bases line up with TRBD2. V lost 1 base and J lost 4; bases outside the gene matches: 3. This CDR3 region has 14 residues. Germline CDR1 and CDR2: MNHNY and SVGAGI (reference sequence). The CDR3 region is CASSYFTGGYEQYF. The CDR3 bases are TGTGCCAGCAGTTACTTCACGGGGGGGTACGAGCAGTACTTC.

The chain carries TRBV7-9 and TRBJ1-1, with unresolved D. Germline CDR1 and CDR2: SEHNR and FQNEAQ (reference sequence). V was pared by 1 base and J by 1 base, with 4 bases between. The CDR3 runs to 13 residues. The CDR3 DNA sequence: TGTGCCAGCAGCTTAGATCCGAACACTGAAGCTTTCTTT. Its translation: CASSLDPNTEAFF.

A few counts support this clone. This chain links TRBV5-1 with TRBJ1-1; tentative D call: TRBD1 (5 bases). The CDR3 covers 16 residues. Germline V gives CDR1 SGHRS, CDR2 YFSETQ. The germline V and J ends were trimmed by 4 bases and 3 bases, with 19 bases remaining between them. In DNA form, the CDR3 reads TGCGCCAGCAGCGATCCCCGGGGGGGTAGGCACACTGAAGCTTTCTTT. Its translation: CASSDPRGGRHTEAFF.

This chain joins TRBV7-9 and TRBJ1-2; D not resolved. CDR3 length: 11 amino acids. Trimming cost V 5 bases and J 8 bases, with 9 bases left between them. Germline loops: CDR1 SEHNR, CDR2 FQNEAQ (reference sequence). The chain's CDR3 is CASSDPGGYTF. The CDR3 nucleotides read TGTGCCAGCAGCGATCCTGGAGGCTACACCTTC.

This chain joins TRBV27 and TRBJ2-3; 11 bases fit TRBD2. CDR3 size: 13 residues. V dropped 6 bases and J dropped 4; count of bases not matched to a gene: 0. Germline CDR1 is MNHEY and CDR2 is SMNVEV (reference sequence). The CDR3 bases are TGTGCCAGCAGGACTAGCGGGGCAGATACGCAGTATTTT. Protein: CASRTSGADTQYF.

This clone occurred a few times. The rearrangement links TRBV10-2 to TRBJ1-5; a weak D match, TRBD1 (5 bases). The CDR3 contains 12 residues. Trimming took off 6 bases at V and 9 bases at J, with 12 bases between the two ends. From germline, CDR1 is WSHSY and CDR2 SAAADI. The CDR3 region is CASSRVFGPQHF. Written as DNA, the CDR3 is TGCGCCAGCAGCAGGGTATTCGGGCCCCAGCATTTT.

CDR3 bases: TGTGCCAGCTCACCACAGCAGGGCCTACCCTACGAGCAGTACTTC. Translated, it gives CASSPQQGLPYEQYF. This rearrangement joins TRBV18 to TRBJ2-7, with a possible D match to TRBD1 (5 bases). CDR1 and CDR2 from the germline V gene are KGHSH and LQKENI. V was trimmed by 1 base and J by 2 bases, leaving 12 bases between them. The CDR3 loop spans 15 amino acids.

The CDR3 sequence: CASTTGGWAYGYTF. In DNA, the CDR3 is TGTGCCAGCACTACGGGGGGCTGGGCCTATGGCTACACCTTC. V is TRBV28 and J is TRBJ1-2; maybe TRBD1 (6 bases). The germline V and J ends were trimmed by 7 bases and 4 bases, with 16 bases remaining between them. This CDR3 has 14 amino acids. CDR1 and CDR2 (germline): MDHEN, SYDVKM.

The chain employs TRBV27 and TRBJ2-2, with 7 bases lining up with TRBD1. With V trimmed by 6 bases and J by 9 bases, 7 bases remained unmatched. The CDR3 is made up of 13 amino acids. From germline, CDR1 is MNHEY and CDR2 SMNVEV (reference sequence). The CDR3 reads CASSFGQDRELFF. The CDR3, as DNA: TGTGCCAGCAGCTTCGGACAGGACAGGGAGCTGTTTTTT.

The rearrangement uses TRBV5-1 and TRBJ2-5; D not resolved. The ends were cut back, 6 bases at V and 5 bases at J, with 14 bases in the middle. The germline CDR1 and CDR2 sequences are SGHRS and YFSETQ. This CDR3 spans 13 amino acids. The CDR3 DNA reads as TGCGCCAGCACCTTCGGTCCTCGGGAGACCCAGTACTTC. It specifies CASTFGPRETQYF.

V is TRBV19 and J is TRBJ1-4; D is uncertain. Germline V gene sequence: CDR1 LNHDA, CDR2 SQIVND (reference sequence). Trimming left V 3 bases short and J 0 bases short, with 8 bases between. The CDR3 length is 15 residues. The CDR3 protein is CASSINTATNEKLFF. CDR3 bases: TGTGCCAGTAGTATTAATACCGCAACTAATGAAAAACTGTTTTTT.

The V gene is TRBV7-9, the J gene TRBJ2-3, with 7 bases fitting TRBD2. The CDR3 is made up of 16 amino acids. Germline CDR1 SEHNR, CDR2 FQNEAQ (reference sequence). V lost 4 bases and J lost 2; bases outside the gene matches: 9. CDR3 sequence: CASSWPGGPYTDTQYF. CDR3 bases: TGTGCCAGCAGCTGGCCGGGGGGTCCTTACACAGATACGCAGTATTTT.

The chain is built from TRBV30 and TRBJ2-7; D is possibly TRBD1 (6 bases). Germline loops: CDR1 GTSNPN, CDR2 SVGIG (reference sequence). The CDR3 spans 13 residues. Trimming stripped 0 bases from V and 4 bases from J, with 10 bases between. CDR3: CAWSVKGGYEQYF. The CDR3 coding sequence is TGTGCCTGGAGTGTCAAAGGGGGTTACGAGCAGTACTTC.

The chain has TRBV5-1 and TRBJ2-7; D gene uncertain. The ends were cut back, 3 bases at V and 6 bases at J, with 10 bases in the middle. Germline CDR1 reads SGHRS; CDR2 reads YFSETQ. The length of the CDR3 is 12 residues. CDR3 residues: CASSSQAGEQYF. The CDR3 bases are TGCGCCAGCAGCTCCCAGGCAGGCGAGCAGTACTTC.

The rearrangement uses TRBV5-1 and TRBJ2-7; D call uncertain. With 4 bases removed from V and 6 bases from J, the gap between germline ends came to 17 bases. Germline values: CDR1 SGHRS, CDR2 YFSETQ. The CDR3 runs 14 residues. CDR3 coding DNA: TGCGCCAGCAGCGCGGATCCCGGGCAGCCCGAGCAGTACTTC. Protein sequence: CASSADPGQPEQYF.

This clone appeared a single time. V and J are TRBV5-5 and TRBJ2-2, with 8 bases lining up with TRBD1. CDR1 is SGHKS, CDR2 YYEKEE, per germline (reference sequence). V was clipped by 5 bases and J by 7 bases; unmatched bases: 13. The CDR3 is 16 residues long. The DNA for the CDR3 is TGTGCCAGCAGGGTCCCAGGGGGCGTAGGGGACGGGGAGCTGTTTTTT. Translation gives CASRVPGGVGDGELFF.

This clone was picked up a small number of times. This chain links TRBV18 with TRBJ1-6, with D tentatively TRBD1 (5 bases). Germline CDR1 and CDR2: KGHSH and LQKENI. V was cut by 1 base and J by 7 bases, with 14 bases left in between. The CDR3 has 16 amino acids. CDR3 nucleotide sequence: TGTGCCAGCTCACCACAGGCAGGGAGGCAAAATTCACCCCTCCACTTT. This sequence encodes CASSPQAGRQNSPLHF.

Note on this clone: This CDR3 is also generated by other DNA sequences in the sample. V gene TRBV30 combines with J gene TRBJ1-1, with no clear D. Germline V gene sequence: CDR1 GTSNPN, CDR2 SVGIG (reference sequence). The CDR3 runs 16 residues. V was trimmed by 5 bases and J by 1 base, leaving 20 bases between them. The CDR3 sequence is CAWGKATYLPNTEAFF. The CDR3 DNA reads as TGTGCCTGGGGAAAAGCCACCTACCTACCGAACACTGAAGCTTTCTTT. The full variable domain, with the rest looked up from reference TRBV30 and TRBJ1-1, is SQTIHQWPATLVQPVGSPLSLECTVEGTSNPNLYWYRQAAGRGLQLLFYSVGIGQISSEVPQNLSASRPQDRQFILSSKKLLLSDSGFYLCAWGKATYLPNTEAFFGQGTRLTVV.

This rearrangement joins TRBV28 to TRBJ2-1; D unresolved. Per germline, CDR1 MDHEN and CDR2 SYDVKM. There are 16 residues in the CDR3. Trimming cost V 5 bases and J 4 bases, with 18 bases left between them. The CDR3 protein is CASSPTTFNTYNEQFF. In DNA, the CDR3 is TGTGCCAGCAGTCCCACGACATTCAATACATACAATGAGCAGTTCTTC.